This entry lists 30 T cell receptor beta chains sequenced from one sample in a study of blood T cell repertoires in COVID-19. Libraries were prepared by immunoSEQ multiplex PCR; TCRdb keeps only in-frame clonotypes and omits some of them. The data hold 200,000 to 300,000 clones, with roughly 80% observed a single time. Specimen: peripheral blood. Source of these receptors: a woman aged 65 to 85 with acute or convalescent COVID-19.

The chain is built from TRBV12-3 or TRBV12-4 and TRBJ2-5, with TRBD2 as a possible D gene (5 bases). This CDR3 contains 13 residues. V dropped 3 bases and J dropped 7 bases, with 12 bases sitting between them. In DNA form, the CDR3 reads TGTGCCAGCAGTTTGGCAGCGGAAGGGACCCAGTACTTC. Translated: CASSLAAEGTQYF.

In nucleotides, the CDR3 is TGTGCCAGCAGCCCCAACACCTATGGCTACACCTTC. This gives the protein CASSPNTYGYTF. The chain couples TRBV16 to TRBJ1-2; D not certain. V lost 4 bases to trimming and J lost 4 bases, with 7 bases between them. CDR1 and CDR2 (germline): KGHSY, FQNENV. The CDR3 totals 12 residues.

The V gene is TRBV5-1, the J gene TRBJ2-3; 7 nucleotides agree with TRBD1. V was pared by 2 bases and J by 1 base, with 4 bases of the junction left unmatched. Germline CDR1 SGHRS, CDR2 YFSETQ. This CDR3 is built from 15 residues. CDR3 sequence (DNA): TGCGCCAGCAGCTTCAGACAGGGAGGCACAGATACGCAGTATTTT. Translated: CASSFRQGGTDTQYF.

V and J are TRBV4-2 and TRBJ2-7; D possibly corresponds to TRBD2 (7 bases). Germline V gene sequence: CDR1 LGHNA, CDR2 YNFKEQ. V lost 1 base, J lost 1 base, and 14 bases lay in between. CDR3 length equals 16 residues. CDR3 loop: CASSQAGGLFSYEQYF. As DNA, the CDR3 is TGTGCCAGCAGCCAAGCGGGGGGCCTTTTTTCCTACGAGCAGTACTTC.

The chain couples TRBV6-6 to TRBJ2-1; the D is unclear. CDR3 length: 10 residues. Germline lookup yields CDR1 MNHNY and CDR2 SVGAGI (reference sequence). Deletions cut 6 bases from V and 7 bases from J, with 4 bases between. DNA for the CDR3: TGTGCCAGCAGCAGAAATGAGCAGTTCTTC. Its protein is CASSRNEQFF.

The chain joins TRBV4-2 to TRBJ2-7; D is unresolved. Germline V gene sequence: CDR1 LGHNA, CDR2 YNFKEQ. Trimming shortened V by 1 base and J by 0 bases, and 7 bases separated the two germline ends. The CDR3 length is 14 residues. CDR3 sequence reads: CASSQGADSYEQYF. The CDR3 DNA follows: TGTGCCAGCAGCCAAGGGGCAGACTCCTACGAGCAGTACTTC.

The chain combines TRBV19 with TRBJ2-3; 12 positions match TRBD2. Germline values: CDR1 LNHDA, CDR2 SQIVND (reference sequence). With 1 base clipped from V and 2 bases from J, the junction kept 7 bases outside the gene matches. The CDR3 loop spans 18 amino acids. The CDR3 protein is CASSIGRASGGATDTQYF. The CDR3 region has the DNA TGTGCCAGTAGTATAGGCCGCGCTAGCGGGGGGGCCACAGATACGCAGTATTTT.

This sequence joins TRBV5-1 and TRBJ1-4; a possible D gene is TRBD1 (5 bases). This CDR3 contains 13 residues. V was trimmed by 3 bases and J by 7 bases, leaving 10 bases between them. The germline CDR1 and CDR2 sequences are SGHRS and YFSETQ. The CDR3 nucleotides are TGCGCCAGCAGCTCGCGGGACGGTGAAAAACTGTTTTTT. Protein: CASSSRDGEKLFF.

A word on this clone: The same CDR3 can be traced to other DNA sequences in this sample. The chain has TRBV18 and TRBJ2-1, with D possibly being TRBD2 (6 bases). V lost 3 bases, J lost 7 bases, and 10 bases lay in between. Looked up from germline, CDR1 is KGHSH and CDR2 is LQKENI. The CDR3 covers 13 residues. CDR3 residues: CASSPPGGNEQFF. The CDR3 DNA is TGTGCCAGCTCACCCCCTGGGGGGAATGAGCAGTTCTTC.

This clone was counted once. The chain couples TRBV11-3 to TRBJ2-1; 8 nucleotides align to TRBD1. Trimming cost V 1 base and J 7 bases; bases outside gene matches: 15. The CDR3 totals 18 residues. Germline CDR1 SGHNT, CDR2 YENEEA. CDR3 loop: CASSLGTSRTGRRNEQFF. The CDR3 region has the DNA TGTGCCAGCAGCTTAGGGACCTCAAGGACAGGGCGTAGGAATGAGCAGTTCTTC.

The chain has TRBV10-1 and TRBJ1-2, with 9 nucleotides matching TRBD1. The CDR3 runs 13 residues. V was pared by 6 bases and J by 7 bases, with 6 bases of the junction left unmatched. The germline CDR1 and CDR2 sequences are WNHNN and SYGVQD (reference sequence). The CDR3 DNA is TGCGCCAGCAGGGAAGACAGGGGGTTTGGCTACACCTTC. It yields the protein CASREDRGFGYTF.

This chain uses TRBV6-5 with TRBJ2-7, with D perhaps TRBD1 (5 bases). This CDR3 spans 14 amino acids. Trimming shortened V by 2 bases and J by 2 bases, and 10 bases separated the two germline ends. Germline V CDR1 and CDR2: MNHEY, SVGAGI. CDR3 DNA sequence: TGTGCCAGCAGTTACGGTCCAGGGCCCTACGAGCAGTACTTC. Its protein product is CASSYGPGPYEQYF.

The chain links TRBV4-2 to TRBJ1-2, with 7 bases aligning to TRBD1. Germline CDR1 LGHNA, CDR2 YNFKEQ. The CDR3 runs to 15 residues. Trimming took 1 base from V and 0 from J; bases not matched to a gene: 2. DNA of the CDR3: TGTGCCAGCAGCCAAGGGCAGGGGGCTAACTATGGCTACACCTTC. Its translation: CASSQGQGANYGYTF.

The chain couples TRBV7-2 to TRBJ1-1, with D perhaps TRBD1 (6 bases). Per germline, CDR1 SGHTA and CDR2 FQGNSA. V shed 6 bases and J shed 5 bases, with 19 bases lying between them. The CDR3 contains 15 residues. CDR3 loop: CASRPDRTPLTEAFF. Here the CDR3 DNA reads TGTGCCAGCAGGCCCGACAGGACCCCTTTGACTGAAGCTTTCTTT.

The chain uses TRBV6-5 and TRBJ1-5, with D possibly being TRBD1 (6 bases). This CDR3 contains 15 residues. Between the trimmed V and J ends, which lost 5 bases and 2 bases, there was a span of 13 bases. CDR1 MNHEY and CDR2 SVGAGI come from the germline V gene. Here the CDR3 DNA reads TGTGCCAGCAGTCAACAGGGATGGGGCAATCAGCCCCAGCATTTT. Its translation: CASSQQGWGNQPQHF.

The J gene is TRBJ1-1, the V gene TRBV28; D ambiguous. The germline V and J ends were trimmed by 5 bases and 4 bases, with 11 bases remaining between them. This CDR3 contains 13 residues. CDR1 and CDR2 (germline): MDHEN, SYDVKM. Here the CDR3 DNA reads TGTGCCAGCAGTCGCCAGGCCCCCACTGAAGCTTTCTTT. It translates to CASSRQAPTEAFF.

This clone came up many times. The rearrangement uses TRBV7-9 and TRBJ2-7, with 8 bases fitting TRBD1. The V segment lost 3 bases and the J segment 5 bases; nucleotides outside the gene matches: 9. The CDR3 runs to 15 residues. Germline values: CDR1 SEHNR, CDR2 FQNEAQ (reference sequence). CDR3 DNA: TGTGCCAGCAGCTTCCATGACAGGGGCAGGAACGAGCAGTACTTC. Its protein is CASSFHDRGRNEQYF.

This sequence joins TRBV6-6 and TRBJ2-1, with TRBD2 matching over 8 bases. The V segment lost 5 bases and the J segment 7 bases; nucleotides outside the gene matches: 16. The length of the CDR3 is 17 residues. Germline V gene lookup returns CDR1 MNHNY and CDR2 SVGAGI (reference sequence). The CDR3 sequence: CASSLALGSGGSNEQFF. CDR3 coding DNA: TGTGCCAGCAGTCTGGCTCTGGGGAGCGGGGGCTCGAATGAGCAGTTCTTC.

CDR3: CAWSILPGGTEAFF. The CDR3 nucleotides read TGTGCCTGGAGTATACTTCCGGGGGGCACTGAAGCTTTCTTT. The gene calls are TRBV30 and TRBJ1-1; perhaps TRBD1 as D (5 bases). Trimming shortened V by 2 bases and J by 4 bases, and 14 bases separated the two germline ends. Looked up from germline, CDR1 is GTSNPN and CDR2 is SVGIG (reference sequence). This CDR3 spans 14 amino acids.

The V and J genes are TRBV11-3 and TRBJ1-6, with TRBD1 matching over 10 bases. Germline V gene lookup returns CDR1 SGHNT and CDR2 YENEEA. The ends lost 4 bases at V and 12 bases at J; junction bases unmatched: 6. The CDR3 consists of 14 residues. Here the CDR3 reads CASSSNRDRGPLHF. The CDR3 DNA is TGTGCCAGCAGCTCTAACCGGGACAGGGGACCCCTCCACTTT.

The J gene is TRBJ2-2, the V gene TRBV7-8; 7 positions agree with TRBD2. Germline lookup yields CDR1 SGHVS and CDR2 FQNEAQ. This CDR3 comprises 15 residues. V trimming: 6 bases; J trimming: 4 bases; junction bases outside the gene matches: 8. The CDR3 reads CASRQAGVGTGELFF. For the CDR3, the DNA is TGTGCCAGCAGGCAGGCGGGGGTCGGCACCGGGGAGCTGTTTTTT.

The chain has TRBV18 and TRBJ1-1; TRBD1 is a possible D gene (6 bases). Germline V CDR1 and CDR2: KGHSH, LQKENI. CDR3 size: 15 residues. Trimming shortened V by 3 bases and J by 5 bases, and 16 bases separated the two germline ends. For the CDR3, the DNA is TGTGCCAGCTCACCTAGGACAGCCATGATGACTGAAGCTTTCTTT. As protein: CASSPRTAMMTEAFF.

This CDR3 is CASSALAGTQYF. In DNA form, the CDR3 reads TGTGCCAGCAGTGCCCTAGCGGGGACCCAGTACTTC. The chain joins TRBV2 to TRBJ2-5; 8 positions match TRBD2. The CDR3 has 12 amino acids. Germline V gene data show CDR1 as SNHLY and CDR2 as FYNNEI. The V gene end was trimmed by 4 bases and the J gene end by 7 bases; junction bases not matched to a gene: 2.

V gene TRBV7-2 combines with J gene TRBJ2-1; 10 bases are a match to TRBD2. This CDR3 is 17 amino acids long. Germline CDR1 and CDR2: SGHTA and FQGNSA. V lost 4 bases, J lost 12 bases, and 18 bases stayed unmatched. CDR3 DNA: TGTGCCAGCAGCTCCCCTCCAAGAGCGGGGGGGCCAAGAAGGCAGTTCTTC. It is translated as CASSSPPRAGGPRRQFF.

This rearrangement joins TRBV11-2 to TRBJ2-7; tentatively, D is TRBD1 (5 bases). Per the germline V gene, CDR1 is SGHAT and CDR2 is FQNNGV. Trimming cost V 4 bases and J 2 bases, with 12 bases left between them. This CDR3 spans 14 amino acids. CDR3 DNA sequence: TGTGCCAGCAGCTCTCAGGGATACACCTACGAGCAGTACTTC. Encoded protein: CASSSQGYTYEQYF.

The chain combines TRBV5-6 with TRBJ1-2; D is unclear. Germline-derived CDR1 and CDR2 are SGHDT and YYEEEE. Trimming cost V 0 bases and J 3 bases, with 9 bases left between them. This CDR3 comprises 14 residues. Here the CDR3 DNA reads TGTGCCAGCAGCTTGGGACACCGAGACTATGGCTACACCTTC. It specifies CASSLGHRDYGYTF.

This sequence joins TRBV3-1 (or the pseudogene TRBV3-2) and TRBJ1-1; possibly TRBD1 for D (5 bases). The V gene's germline CDR1 is LGHDT and CDR2 YNNKEL (reference sequence). The CDR3 has 13 residues. Trimming pared 2 bases from V and 3 bases from J, leaving 7 bases between. The CDR3 loop is CASSQQGYTEAFF. The CDR3 DNA reads as TGTGCCAGCAGCCAACAGGGATACACTGAAGCTTTCTTT.

The gene calls are TRBV5-1 and TRBJ1-1, with 8 bases fitting TRBD1. With 4 bases clipped from V and 8 bases from J, the junction kept 16 bases outside the gene matches. There are 16 residues in the CDR3. CDR1 and CDR2 from the germline V gene are SGHRS and YFSETQ. CDR3 in DNA: TGCGCCAGCAGCATATTAGGACAGGGTATGAACTACGAAGCTTTCTTT. Its translation: CASSILGQGMNYEAFF.

The J gene is TRBJ2-7, the V gene TRBV7-2; 11 nucleotides line up with TRBD1. V trimming: 6 bases; J trimming: 3 bases; junction bases outside the gene matches: 4. This CDR3 is 14 amino acids long. Germline V gene sequence: CDR1 SGHTA, CDR2 FQGNSA. CDR3: CASRWDRGNYEQYF. CDR3 sequence (DNA): TGTGCCAGCAGATGGGACAGGGGGAACTACGAGCAGTACTTC.

This rearrangement joins TRBV6-6 to TRBJ1-2, with 9 bases that match TRBD1. The CDR3 spans 15 residues. Germline CDR1 is MNHNY and CDR2 is SVGAGI (reference sequence). V shed 7 bases, J shed 5 bases, and the junction held 11 bases outside the gene matches. In DNA form, the CDR3 reads TGTGCCAGCACACACACTCTGGACAGGGGTTATGGCTACACCTTC. It codes for CASTHTLDRGYGYTF.